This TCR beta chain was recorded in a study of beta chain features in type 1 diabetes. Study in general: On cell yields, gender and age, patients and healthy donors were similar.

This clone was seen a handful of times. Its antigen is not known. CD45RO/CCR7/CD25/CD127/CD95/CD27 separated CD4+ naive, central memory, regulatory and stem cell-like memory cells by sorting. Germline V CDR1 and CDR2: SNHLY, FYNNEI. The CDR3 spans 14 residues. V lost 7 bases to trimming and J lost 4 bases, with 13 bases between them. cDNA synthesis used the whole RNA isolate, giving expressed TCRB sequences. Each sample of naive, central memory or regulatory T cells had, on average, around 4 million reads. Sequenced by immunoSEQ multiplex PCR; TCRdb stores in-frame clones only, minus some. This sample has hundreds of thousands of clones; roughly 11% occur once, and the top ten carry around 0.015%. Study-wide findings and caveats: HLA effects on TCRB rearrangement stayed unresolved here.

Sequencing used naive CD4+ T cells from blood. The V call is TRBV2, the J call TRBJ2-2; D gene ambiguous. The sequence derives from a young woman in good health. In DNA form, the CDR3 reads TGTGCCAGCAACAACCTCCCTGGCACCGGGGAGCTGTTTTTT. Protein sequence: CASNNLPGTGELFF.